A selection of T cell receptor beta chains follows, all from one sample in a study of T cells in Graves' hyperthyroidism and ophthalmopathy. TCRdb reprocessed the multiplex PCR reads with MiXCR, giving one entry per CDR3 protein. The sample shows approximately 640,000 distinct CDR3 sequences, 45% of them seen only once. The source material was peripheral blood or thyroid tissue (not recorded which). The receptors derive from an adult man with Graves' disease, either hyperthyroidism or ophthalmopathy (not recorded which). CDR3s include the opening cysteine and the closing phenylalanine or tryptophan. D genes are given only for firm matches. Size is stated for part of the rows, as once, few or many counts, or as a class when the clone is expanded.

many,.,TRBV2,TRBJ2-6,TGTGCCAGCAGTTTACACGGGAGCAGGGGGGCCAACGTCCTGACTTTC,CASSLHGSRGANVLTF
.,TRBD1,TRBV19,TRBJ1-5,TGTGCCAGTAGTACCCGGACAGGGGGCTCCCCCAACCAGCCCCAGCATTTT,CASSTRTGGSPNQPQHF
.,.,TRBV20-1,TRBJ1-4,TGCAGTGCTAGGAGAGCTGAGACTGGAAATGAAAAACTGTTTTTT,CSARRAETGNEKLFF
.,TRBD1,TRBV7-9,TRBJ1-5,TGTGCCAGCAGCAGTACAGGGGAGCTAGAGCAGCCCCAGCATTTT,CASSSTGELEQPQHF
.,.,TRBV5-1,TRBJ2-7,TGCGCCAGCAGCTTGGAGGGTGGAGTGGTCTACGAGCAGTACTTC,CASSLEGGVVYEQYF
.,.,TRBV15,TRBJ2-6,TGTGCCACCAGCGTTGGTTCAGGGCCTGGGGCCAACGTCCTGACTTTC,CATSVGSGPGANVLTF
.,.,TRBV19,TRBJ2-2,TGTGCCAGTAAATCAGGGCTAACCGGGGAGCTGTTTTTT,CASKSGLTGELFF
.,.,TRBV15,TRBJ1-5,TGTGCCACCAGCAGAGACCTTGGACGGTCTGGTCCCCAGCATTTT,CATSRDLGRSGPQHF
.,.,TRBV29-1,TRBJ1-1,TGCAGCGCCTCCCCACCCACCCGCACTGAAGCTTTCTTT,CSASPPTRTEAFF
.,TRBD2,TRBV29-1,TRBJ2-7,TGCAGCGTAGGGGAGGGGATCGAGCAGTACTTC,CSVGEGIEQYF